The clone carrying this T cell receptor (beta chain) was observed a few times. Antigen specificity is unknown. V gave up 5 bases and J gave up 0 bases; unmatched junction bases: 3. Germline V CDR1 and CDR2: SGHVS, FQNEAQ. This CDR3 is built from 15 residues. This specimen belongs to a study of cytomegalovirus exposure and HLA in healthy donors. Across the whole study: Researchers found that roughly 77% of over 350 genotyped donors fell within the Caucasian-associated ancestry cluster. Regarding the study as a whole: In a later analysis, parvovirus B19, influenza, CMV and Epstein-Barr virus appeared linked to several top co-occurrence clusters. A later analysis linked a missense DCLRE1C variant to TCR beta V- and J-gene trimming.

PCR was performed using 60 Vbeta and 13 Jbeta primers. Some clones are missing from TCRdb's copy, which holds only in-frame ones; the method was immunoSEQ multiplex PCR. The data show over 200,000 clones, roughly 68% seen once. At collection, donors were nominally healthy, but unrecorded immune exposures were probable. The TCR originated in a man in his forties in good health and CMV-seropositive. Sequencing input: PBMCs. The V call is TRBV7-8, the J call TRBJ2-3; 9 bases are shared with TRBD2. CDR3 nucleotide sequence: TGTGCCAGCAGCGACGGGACTAGCAGCACAGATACGCAGTATTTT. Residues: CASSDGTSSTDTQYF.